Below are 21 T cell receptor beta chains sequenced from a single sample in a study of control samples from healthy donors and cancer patients. Assay used: immunoSEQ multiplex PCR; TCRdb lists only in-frame clones, some missing. Of 70,000 to 85,000 clones detected, roughly 88% appear once; the ten largest clones hold 11%. Specimen: PBMCs. Source of these receptors: a man aged 60-69 years with head and neck cancer.

The chain links TRBV7-9 to TRBJ2-3; D unresolved. V was trimmed by 2 bases and J by 4 bases, leaving 7 bases between them. The CDR3 loop spans 13 amino acids. Germline values: CDR1 SEHNR, CDR2 FQNEAQ (reference sequence). This CDR3 reads CASSLFGADTQYF. The CDR3 DNA is TGTGCCAGCAGCTTATTCGGAGCAGATACGCAGTATTTT.

This clone was counted once. The V gene is TRBV10-3, the J gene TRBJ2-2; possibly TRBD1 or TRBD2 for D (5 bases each). The V gene lost 8 bases and the J gene lost 1 base, with 11 bases spanning the gap. This CDR3 is built from 14 residues. Germline-derived CDR1 and CDR2 are ENHRY and SYGVKD. CDR3 in DNA: TGTGCCATCGGTGGGGGAGTGAACACCGGGGAGCTGTTTTTT. Translation gives CAIGGGVNTGELFF.

J is TRBJ2-2 and V is TRBV19; possibly TRBD1 for D (6 bases). V lost 1 base and J lost 3, with 9 bases in between. Germline-derived CDR1 and CDR2 are LNHDA and SQIVND (reference sequence). The CDR3 consists of 15 residues. The CDR3 sequence: CASSIGTDYTGELFF. The CDR3 nucleotides are TGTGCCAGTAGTATAGGGACAGATTACACCGGGGAGCTGTTTTTT.

V and J are TRBV27 and TRBJ2-7; possible D gene TRBD1, 6 bases. V was shortened by 5 bases and J by 4 bases, with 18 bases between the two germline ends. CDR3 length equals 15 residues. Germline CDR1 and CDR2: MNHEY and SMNVEV (reference sequence). Written as DNA, the CDR3 is TGTGCCAGCAGTATAGCAGGGGTAAGATTGTACGAGCAGTACTTC. Its protein product is CASSIAGVRLYEQYF.

This chain uses TRBV10-2 with TRBJ1-3; perhaps TRBD1 as D (5 bases). The CDR3 consists of 13 residues. The germline V gene has CDR1 WSHSY and CDR2 SAAADI. The V end lost 6 bases, the J end lost 1 base, and 7 bases lay between the germline ends. CDR3 loop: CASRSGSGNTIYF. CDR3 in DNA: TGCGCCAGCAGGTCAGGGTCTGGAAACACCATATATTTT.

Worth noting for this clone: At the DNA level, this CDR3 is encoded by other sequences in the same sample as well. This chain connects TRBV30 to TRBJ2-7, with D perhaps TRBD2 (8 bases). This CDR3 is 15 amino acids long. Germline V lookup: CDR1 GTSNPN, CDR2 SVGIG (reference sequence). V was cut by 0 bases and J by 1 base, with 13 bases left in between. The CDR3 protein is CAWSVGGGGSYEQYF. The CDR3, as DNA: TGTGCCTGGAGTGTAGGGGGCGGGGGGTCCTACGAGCAGTACTTC.

This chain links TRBV5-1 with TRBJ1-1; maybe TRBD1 (5 bases). CDR1 and CDR2 from the germline V gene are SGHRS and YFSETQ. The CDR3 length is 17 residues. V was pared by 4 bases and J by 0 bases, with 19 bases between. The CDR3: CASSVGRGSSMNTEAFF. The CDR3 nucleotides read TGCGCCAGCAGCGTTGGTAGGGGCAGTTCTATGAACACTGAAGCTTTCTTT. The variable domain in full, with the rest retrieved from reference TRBV5-1 and TRBJ1-1, is KAGVTQTPRYLIKTRGQQVTLSCSPISGHRSVSWYQQTPGQGLQFLFEYFSETQRNKGNFPGRFSGRQFSNSRSEMNVSTLELGDSALYLCASSVGRGSSMNTEAFFGQGTRLTVV.

V and J are TRBV7-9 and TRBJ2-7, with 10 bases that match TRBD2. V shed 5 bases and J 5 bases; nucleotides not matched to a gene: 9. Looked up from germline, CDR1 is SEHNR and CDR2 is FQNEAQ (reference sequence). The CDR3 is 15 amino acids. The CDR3 sequence: CASSPRAGGPNEQYF. CDR3 DNA sequence: TGTGCCAGCAGCCCCCGAGCGGGAGGGCCCAACGAGCAGTACTTC.

The rearrangement links TRBV28 to TRBJ2-3; weak D call: TRBD1 (5 bases). The CDR3 has 13 residues. Trimming removed 8 bases from V and 3 bases from J, with 12 bases in between. Per the germline V gene, CDR1 is MDHEN and CDR2 is SYDVKM. The CDR3 region is CASGRVLTDTQYF. In nucleotides, the CDR3 is TGTGCCAGCGGCAGGGTCCTGACAGATACGCAGTATTTT.

This clone was seen a single time. The CDR3 sequence is CASSFIGASGNTIYF. The CDR3 DNA reads TGTGCCAGCAGCTTCATAGGGGCCTCTGGAAACACCATATATTTT. The V call is TRBV13, the J call TRBJ1-3; possibly TRBD1 for D (5 bases). Germline V gene lookup returns CDR1 PRHDT and CDR2 FYEKMQ (reference sequence). The CDR3 extends over 15 amino acids. V gave up 3 bases and J gave up 0 bases, with 9 bases separating them. Drawing the rest from reference TRBV13 and TRBJ1-3, the complete variable domain is AAGVIQSPRHLIKEKRETATLKCYPIPRHDTVYWYQQGPGQDPQFLISFYEKMQSDKGSIPDRFSAQQFSDYHSELNMSSLELGDSALYFCASSFIGASGNTIYFGEGSWLTVV.

The count of this clone is one. This chain uses TRBV28 with TRBJ2-7, with 7 nucleotides matching TRBD1. The CDR3 consists of 14 residues. The germline V gene encodes CDR1 MDHEN and CDR2 SYDVKM. Trimming at V came to 5 bases and at J to 6 bases, leaving 10 bases not matched to a gene. The CDR3 sequence: CASSPFGDSLEQYF. In nucleotides, the CDR3 is TGTGCCAGCAGTCCTTTTGGGGACAGCCTCGAGCAGTACTTC.

With regard to this clone: In the same sample, other DNA sequences code for this CDR3. V usage is TRBV5-1 and J usage is TRBJ1-2; D is uncertain. Germline loops: CDR1 SGHRS, CDR2 YFSETQ. Deletions cut 1 base from V and 7 bases from J, with 14 bases between. This CDR3 contains 14 residues. The CDR3 coding sequence is TGCGCCAGCAGCTTGTCAGCAGGAGCAGGTGGCTACACCTTC. It specifies CASSLSAGAGGYTF.

This clone was seen only a few times. The chain carries TRBV5-1 and TRBJ2-7, with 9 bases fitting TRBD1. CDR3 length: 15 amino acids. With 4 bases clipped from V and 3 bases from J, the junction kept 8 bases outside the gene matches. From germline, CDR1 is SGHRS and CDR2 YFSETQ. The CDR3: CASSLAPGQGYEQYF. CDR3 sequence (DNA): TGCGCCAGCAGCCTGGCGCCGGGACAGGGCTACGAGCAGTACTTC.

This chain joins TRBV9 and TRBJ2-2; D is ambiguous. The V gene lost 6 bases and the J gene lost 1 base, with 4 bases spanning the gap. CDR3 length: 12 amino acids. CDR1 and CDR2 (germline): SGDLS, YYNGEE. CDR3 bases: TGTGCCAGCAACCAGAACACCGGGGAGCTGTTTTTT. Its translation is CASNQNTGELFF.

This rearrangement joins TRBV7-9 to TRBJ2-7; D ambiguous. Looked up from germline, CDR1 is SEHNR and CDR2 is FQNEAQ (reference sequence). The CDR3 is 12 residues long. V was pared by 5 bases and J by 2 bases, with 7 bases between. CDR3 DNA: TGTGCCAGCAGCGGCCGGACCTACGAGCAGTACTTC. It yields the protein CASSGRTYEQYF.

The chain uses TRBV18 and TRBJ2-7; 13 bases align to TRBD2. Germline-derived CDR1 and CDR2 are KGHSH and LQKENI. V shed 2 bases and J 1 base; nucleotides not matched to a gene: 8. The CDR3 is 18 residues long. CDR3 in DNA: TGTGCCAGCTCACCAGCGGGACTAGCGGGATCGGGGTCCTACGAGCAGTACTTC. Translation gives CASSPAGLAGSGSYEQYF.

The J gene is TRBJ1-3, the V gene TRBV7-9; D gene uncertain. Germline CDR1 and CDR2: SEHNR and FQNEAQ (reference sequence). Trimming removed 4 bases at V and 0 bases at J, with 7 bases between. CDR3 length: 14 residues. The DNA of the CDR3 is TGTGCCAGCAGCTATGTACTCTCTGGAAACACCATATATTTT. It is translated as CASSYVLSGNTIYF.

The chain combines TRBV19 with TRBJ2-2; D is unresolved. Deletions cut 1 base from V and 6 bases from J, with 12 bases between. This CDR3 contains 15 residues. Germline lookup yields CDR1 LNHDA and CDR2 SQIVND (reference sequence). CDR3 in DNA: TGTGCCAGTAGTATAGTATCGCGGTTTGCCGGGGAGCTGTTTTTT. Translation: CASSIVSRFAGELFF.

The chain combines TRBV6-4 with TRBJ2-5, with 12 bases aligning to TRBD2. Germline V gene data show CDR1 as MRHNA and CDR2 as SNTAGT. This CDR3 comprises 18 residues. V dropped 7 bases and J dropped 4; count of bases not matched to a gene: 16. The DNA of the CDR3 is TGTGCCAGCACTAGACTAGCGGGAGATACCCCCCTAGGAGAGACCCAGTACTTC. The encoded protein is CASTRLAGDTPLGETQYF.

V gene TRBV7-9 combines with J gene TRBJ1-3; D gene ambiguous. Trimming shortened V by 2 bases and J by 4 bases, and 12 bases separated the two germline ends. The CDR3 has 15 residues. CDR1 is SEHNR, CDR2 FQNEAQ, per germline (reference sequence). CDR3 sequence (DNA): TGTGCCAGCAGCTTACTCGCCCCTGACGGAAACACCATATATTTT. It translates to CASSLLAPDGNTIYF.

This rearrangement joins TRBV4-1 to TRBJ1-2; the match to TRBD1 covers 7 bases. V lost 0 bases, J lost 9 bases, and 10 bases stayed unmatched. This CDR3 is 15 amino acids long. The germline gives CDR1 MGHRA, CDR2 YSYEKL. The CDR3 spells CASSQDQGGGRSYTF. The DNA for the CDR3 is TGCGCCAGCAGCCAAGATCAGGGAGGGGGCCGTAGCTACACCTTC.